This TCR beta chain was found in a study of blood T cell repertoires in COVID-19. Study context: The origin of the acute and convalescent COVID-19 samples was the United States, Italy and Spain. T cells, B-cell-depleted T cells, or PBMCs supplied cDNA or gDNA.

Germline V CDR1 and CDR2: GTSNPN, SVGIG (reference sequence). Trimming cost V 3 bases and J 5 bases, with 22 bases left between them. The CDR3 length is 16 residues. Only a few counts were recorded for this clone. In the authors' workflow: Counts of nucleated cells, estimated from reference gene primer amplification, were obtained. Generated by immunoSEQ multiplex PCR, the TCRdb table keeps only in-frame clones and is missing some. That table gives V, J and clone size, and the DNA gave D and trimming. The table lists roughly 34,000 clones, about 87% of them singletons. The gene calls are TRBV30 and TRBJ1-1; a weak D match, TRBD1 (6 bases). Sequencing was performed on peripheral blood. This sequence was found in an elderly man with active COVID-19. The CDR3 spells CAWSAFRGGRRTEAFF. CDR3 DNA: TGTGCCTGGAGCGCATTTCGCGGGGGCAGGCGGACTGAAGCTTTCTTT.